This entry lists 11 T cell receptor beta chains sequenced from one sample in a study of vaccination effects on CD4 cells after COVID-19. Antigen specificity for these receptors is unknown. Here immunoSEQ multiplex PCR was the method, and the copy in TCRdb shows in-frame clones only, minus some. Here the sample spans about 73,000 clones, 65% to 75% being singletons. Within the ViraFEST assay, antigen-specific CD4+ T cells underwent expansion with viral peptide pools prior to sequencing. Subsequent to a culture period of under twelve days, CD4+ T cells were isolated. The vaccine recipients had no prior SARS-CoV-2 infection, with negative nucleocapsid antibodies. The sample in question was CD4+ T cells from PBMCs cultured with HCoV-NL63 spike peptides, obtained before COVID-19 vaccination. The source of these receptors is a human donor who received a COVID-19 vaccine.

This clone has more than one count but fewer than ten. The chain is built from TRBV10-3 and TRBJ1-2; no reliable D call. CDR1 is ENHRY, CDR2 SYGVKD, per germline. The CDR3 has 14 residues. Deletions cut 0 bases from V and 8 bases from J, with 13 bases between. CDR3 in amino acids: CAISESLRAGGYTF. The CDR3 DNA reads TGTGCCATCAGTGAGTCCTTGAGGGCGGGCGGCTACACCTTC.

This clone was found a few times. The chain uses TRBV9 and TRBJ1-2; weak D call: TRBD1 (5 bases). This CDR3 comprises 15 residues. The V gene lost 3 bases and the J gene lost 8 bases, with 20 bases spanning the gap. CDR1 is SGDLS, CDR2 YYNGEE, per germline. Written as DNA, the CDR3 is TGTGCCAGCAGCGGCCAAGGGACTCAGCGGGTAGGCTACACCTTC. Translation: CASSGQGTQRVGYTF.

The chain is built from TRBV19 and TRBJ1-4; D remains unclear. The CDR3 extends over 15 amino acids. The germline V and J ends were trimmed by 3 bases and 4 bases, with 12 bases remaining between them. The V gene's germline CDR1 is LNHDA and CDR2 SQIVND (reference sequence). CDR3 DNA: TGTGCCAGTAGTATGTCTCGGACCTATAATGAAAAACTGTTTTTT. It encodes CASSMSRTYNEKLFF.

The chain combines TRBV5-4 with TRBJ1-2, with 10 bases that match TRBD1. There are 12 residues in the CDR3. Trimming cost V 3 bases and J 8 bases; bases outside gene matches: 1. Germline CDR1 reads SGHNT; CDR2 reads YYREEE (reference sequence). In nucleotides, the CDR3 is TGTGCCAGCAGCTGGGACAGGGGCGGCTACACCTTC. Amino acid sequence: CASSWDRGGYTF.

The chain carries TRBV9 and TRBJ1-6; D gene uncertain. The germline V and J ends were trimmed by 0 bases and 6 bases, with 7 bases remaining between them. From germline, CDR1 is SGDLS and CDR2 YYNGEE. The CDR3 runs 14 residues. The CDR3 spells CASSVVSANSPLHF. The CDR3 DNA reads as TGTGCCAGCAGCGTAGTGTCCGCTAATTCACCCCTCCACTTT.

The chain has TRBV24-1 and TRBJ1-2; TRBD1 matches 10 bases. The trim removed 2 bases at V and 8 bases at J, leaving 7 bases unmatched. The germline V gene has CDR1 KGHDR and CDR2 SFDVKD. CDR3 length equals 15 residues. The chain's CDR3 is CATSDSRGTGDGYTF. The CDR3 DNA reads as TGTGCCACCAGTGATTCCCGAGGGACAGGGGACGGCTACACCTTC.

The genes are TRBV18 and TRBJ2-6; D remains ambiguous. Trimming stripped 3 bases from V and 0 bases from J, with 12 bases between. This CDR3 is 17 amino acids long. Germline CDR1 and CDR2: KGHSH and LQKENI. The DNA of the CDR3 is TGTGCCAGCTCACCGTTCGGGTGGAACTCTGGGGCCAACGTCCTGACTTTC. Encoded protein: CASSPFGWNSGANVLTF.

On this clone itself: This sample also contains other DNA sequences that code for the same CDR3. The chain combines TRBV4-3 with TRBJ1-2, with D maybe TRBD1 (6 bases). The CDR3 sequence is 12 residues long. V was trimmed by 1 base and J by 7 bases, leaving 7 bases between them. Germline CDR1 LGHNA, CDR2 YSLEER. CDR3 region: CASSQGRGGYTF. In DNA, the CDR3 is TGCGCCAGCAGCCAAGGCAGGGGTGGCTACACCTTC.

The rearrangement links TRBV29-1 to TRBJ1-4; 7 positions agree with TRBD1. J was trimmed by 6 bases and V by 6 bases; bases with no gene match: 10. This CDR3 has 14 amino acids. From germline, CDR1 is SQVTM and CDR2 ANQGSEA. This chain's CDR3 is CSVIDTGADEKLFF. The CDR3 bases are TGCAGCGTCATAGATACAGGGGCAGATGAAAAACTGTTTTTT.

This clone was recorded a few times. This chain connects TRBV9 to TRBJ2-1; the D is unclear. Germline V gives CDR1 SGDLS, CDR2 YYNGEE. V shed 0 bases and J shed 9 bases, with 10 bases lying between them. The CDR3 runs 13 residues. The CDR3 nucleotides are TGTGCCAGCAGCGTAGTAACGGGCGTTGAGCAGTTCTTC. It specifies CASSVVTGVEQFF.

This clone appeared a single time. V and J are TRBV27 and TRBJ1-5, with TRBD1 as a possible D gene (6 bases). Germline V gene sequence: CDR1 MNHEY, CDR2 SMNVEV (reference sequence). This CDR3 region has 15 residues. The germline V and J ends were trimmed by 6 bases and 7 bases, with 19 bases remaining between them. This chain's CDR3 is CASSRLGIQGQPQHF. For the CDR3, the DNA is TGTGCCAGCAGCCGATTAGGGATACAGGGCCAGCCCCAGCATTTT.